A single sample gave rise to the 9 T cell receptor beta chains below, sequenced in a study of shared clonotypes between healthy human individuals. CD45RO negativity and positive selection for CCR7 defined naive CD8 cells, a population that excluded terminally differentiated effector memory CD45RA+ cells. TCRdb's table, derived via immunoSEQ multiplex PCR, lists solely in-frame clones and lacks some. The sample consists of around 2.1 million clones, more than 85% of them appearing once. Sequenced material: naive CD8+ T cells from PBMCs. These TCRs come from a man aged 18 to 30 in good health. Some clones in this sample may be carry-over from other donors' samples.

V usage is TRBV27 and J usage is TRBJ2-2, with 8 bases fitting TRBD2. The germline V gene encodes CDR1 MNHEY and CDR2 SMNVEV (reference sequence). Trimming cost V 3 bases and J 1 base; bases outside gene matches: 10. This CDR3 region has 18 residues. Here the CDR3 DNA reads TGTGCCAGCAGTTTTTTAAGGGACCTAGCGGGGAACACCGGGGAGCTGTTTTTT. Amino acid sequence: CASSFLRDLAGNTGELFF.

This chain connects TRBV6-5 to TRBJ2-5, with 7 positions matching TRBD1. The CDR3 covers 15 residues. The ends lost 2 bases at V and 5 bases at J; junction bases unmatched: 8. Germline loops: CDR1 MNHEY, CDR2 SVGAGI. The CDR3 loop is CASSYRGQRRETQYF. DNA for the CDR3: TGTGCCAGCAGTTACCGGGGACAGCGCCGGGAGACCCAGTACTTC.

The chain carries TRBV5-8 and TRBJ1-1; tentatively, D is TRBD1 (6 bases). The V end was cut by 2 bases, the J end by 3 bases, with 11 bases between. CDR1 and CDR2 from the germline V gene are SGHTS and YDEGEE. The CDR3 runs 14 residues. CDR3 sequence reads: CASSLYGQYTEAFF. CDR3 bases: TGTGCCAGCAGCTTATACGGACAGTACACTGAAGCTTTCTTT.

The gene calls are TRBV25-1 and TRBJ2-2; 15 positions agree with TRBD2. The germline V gene has CDR1 MGHDK and CDR2 SYGVNS. The CDR3 contains 18 residues. J lost 7 bases, V lost 6 bases, and 12 bases had no gene match. CDR3 coding DNA: TGTGCCAGCAGCATACCTACCGGGACTAGCGGGAGGTACGGGGAGCTGTTTTTT. The encoded protein is CASSIPTGTSGRYGELFF. The full variable domain, rest sourced from reference TRBV25-1 and TRBJ2-2, is EADIYQTPRYLVIGTGKKITLECSQTMGHDKMYWYQQDPGMELHLIHYSYGVNSTEKGDLSSESTVSRIRTEHFPLTLESARPSHTSQYLCASSIPTGTSGRYGELFFGEGSRLTVL.

The V and J genes are TRBV10-2 and TRBJ2-1, with TRBD2 matching over 7 bases. Unmatched junction bases numbered 4, after V lost 2 bases and J lost 6 bases. Per germline, CDR1 WSHSY and CDR2 SAAADI. This CDR3 has 14 residues. CDR3 residues: CASSETTSVNEQFF. The CDR3 bases are TGCGCCAGCAGTGAGACCACTAGCGTCAATGAGCAGTTCTTC.

The V and J genes are TRBV27 and TRBJ1-2, with D unclear. The V end lost 2 bases, the J end lost 8 bases, and 15 bases lay between the germline ends. The CDR3 contains 14 residues. The germline CDR1 and CDR2 sequences are MNHEY and SMNVEV (reference sequence). The CDR3 DNA is TGTGCCAGCAGTTTAATGGGAGACGTTCAGGGCTACACCTTC. Its protein is CASSLMGDVQGYTF.

The gene calls are TRBV28 and TRBJ1-4, with 7 bases fitting TRBD1. Germline V lookup: CDR1 MDHEN, CDR2 SYDVKM. This CDR3 comprises 14 residues. V shed 6 bases and J 7 bases; nucleotides not matched to a gene: 8. CDR3 sequence: CASSRGRGSEKLFF. The CDR3, as DNA: TGTGCCAGCAGCCGTGGCAGGGGGAGTGAAAAACTGTTTTTT.

This chain connects TRBV28 to TRBJ2-1, with D maybe TRBD2 (6 bases). This CDR3 is built from 14 residues. Germline V lookup: CDR1 MDHEN, CDR2 SYDVKM. V gave up 3 bases and J gave up 6 bases, with 12 bases separating them. CDR3 coding DNA: TGTGCCAGCAGTTTTGGGGGGACGGGCAATGAGCAGTTCTTC. Translating it yields CASSFGGTGNEQFF.

This chain connects TRBV19 to TRBJ2-1, with TRBD2 identical over 11 bases. The CDR3 length is 16 residues. V lost 5 bases to trimming and J lost 3 bases; unmatched junction nucleotides: 6. Germline V gene sequence: CDR1 LNHDA, CDR2 SQIVND (reference sequence). The CDR3 DNA reads TGTGCCAGTAGTTCACTAGCGGGGGAATTCTACAATGAGCAGTTCTTC. Protein sequence: CASSSLAGEFYNEQFF.